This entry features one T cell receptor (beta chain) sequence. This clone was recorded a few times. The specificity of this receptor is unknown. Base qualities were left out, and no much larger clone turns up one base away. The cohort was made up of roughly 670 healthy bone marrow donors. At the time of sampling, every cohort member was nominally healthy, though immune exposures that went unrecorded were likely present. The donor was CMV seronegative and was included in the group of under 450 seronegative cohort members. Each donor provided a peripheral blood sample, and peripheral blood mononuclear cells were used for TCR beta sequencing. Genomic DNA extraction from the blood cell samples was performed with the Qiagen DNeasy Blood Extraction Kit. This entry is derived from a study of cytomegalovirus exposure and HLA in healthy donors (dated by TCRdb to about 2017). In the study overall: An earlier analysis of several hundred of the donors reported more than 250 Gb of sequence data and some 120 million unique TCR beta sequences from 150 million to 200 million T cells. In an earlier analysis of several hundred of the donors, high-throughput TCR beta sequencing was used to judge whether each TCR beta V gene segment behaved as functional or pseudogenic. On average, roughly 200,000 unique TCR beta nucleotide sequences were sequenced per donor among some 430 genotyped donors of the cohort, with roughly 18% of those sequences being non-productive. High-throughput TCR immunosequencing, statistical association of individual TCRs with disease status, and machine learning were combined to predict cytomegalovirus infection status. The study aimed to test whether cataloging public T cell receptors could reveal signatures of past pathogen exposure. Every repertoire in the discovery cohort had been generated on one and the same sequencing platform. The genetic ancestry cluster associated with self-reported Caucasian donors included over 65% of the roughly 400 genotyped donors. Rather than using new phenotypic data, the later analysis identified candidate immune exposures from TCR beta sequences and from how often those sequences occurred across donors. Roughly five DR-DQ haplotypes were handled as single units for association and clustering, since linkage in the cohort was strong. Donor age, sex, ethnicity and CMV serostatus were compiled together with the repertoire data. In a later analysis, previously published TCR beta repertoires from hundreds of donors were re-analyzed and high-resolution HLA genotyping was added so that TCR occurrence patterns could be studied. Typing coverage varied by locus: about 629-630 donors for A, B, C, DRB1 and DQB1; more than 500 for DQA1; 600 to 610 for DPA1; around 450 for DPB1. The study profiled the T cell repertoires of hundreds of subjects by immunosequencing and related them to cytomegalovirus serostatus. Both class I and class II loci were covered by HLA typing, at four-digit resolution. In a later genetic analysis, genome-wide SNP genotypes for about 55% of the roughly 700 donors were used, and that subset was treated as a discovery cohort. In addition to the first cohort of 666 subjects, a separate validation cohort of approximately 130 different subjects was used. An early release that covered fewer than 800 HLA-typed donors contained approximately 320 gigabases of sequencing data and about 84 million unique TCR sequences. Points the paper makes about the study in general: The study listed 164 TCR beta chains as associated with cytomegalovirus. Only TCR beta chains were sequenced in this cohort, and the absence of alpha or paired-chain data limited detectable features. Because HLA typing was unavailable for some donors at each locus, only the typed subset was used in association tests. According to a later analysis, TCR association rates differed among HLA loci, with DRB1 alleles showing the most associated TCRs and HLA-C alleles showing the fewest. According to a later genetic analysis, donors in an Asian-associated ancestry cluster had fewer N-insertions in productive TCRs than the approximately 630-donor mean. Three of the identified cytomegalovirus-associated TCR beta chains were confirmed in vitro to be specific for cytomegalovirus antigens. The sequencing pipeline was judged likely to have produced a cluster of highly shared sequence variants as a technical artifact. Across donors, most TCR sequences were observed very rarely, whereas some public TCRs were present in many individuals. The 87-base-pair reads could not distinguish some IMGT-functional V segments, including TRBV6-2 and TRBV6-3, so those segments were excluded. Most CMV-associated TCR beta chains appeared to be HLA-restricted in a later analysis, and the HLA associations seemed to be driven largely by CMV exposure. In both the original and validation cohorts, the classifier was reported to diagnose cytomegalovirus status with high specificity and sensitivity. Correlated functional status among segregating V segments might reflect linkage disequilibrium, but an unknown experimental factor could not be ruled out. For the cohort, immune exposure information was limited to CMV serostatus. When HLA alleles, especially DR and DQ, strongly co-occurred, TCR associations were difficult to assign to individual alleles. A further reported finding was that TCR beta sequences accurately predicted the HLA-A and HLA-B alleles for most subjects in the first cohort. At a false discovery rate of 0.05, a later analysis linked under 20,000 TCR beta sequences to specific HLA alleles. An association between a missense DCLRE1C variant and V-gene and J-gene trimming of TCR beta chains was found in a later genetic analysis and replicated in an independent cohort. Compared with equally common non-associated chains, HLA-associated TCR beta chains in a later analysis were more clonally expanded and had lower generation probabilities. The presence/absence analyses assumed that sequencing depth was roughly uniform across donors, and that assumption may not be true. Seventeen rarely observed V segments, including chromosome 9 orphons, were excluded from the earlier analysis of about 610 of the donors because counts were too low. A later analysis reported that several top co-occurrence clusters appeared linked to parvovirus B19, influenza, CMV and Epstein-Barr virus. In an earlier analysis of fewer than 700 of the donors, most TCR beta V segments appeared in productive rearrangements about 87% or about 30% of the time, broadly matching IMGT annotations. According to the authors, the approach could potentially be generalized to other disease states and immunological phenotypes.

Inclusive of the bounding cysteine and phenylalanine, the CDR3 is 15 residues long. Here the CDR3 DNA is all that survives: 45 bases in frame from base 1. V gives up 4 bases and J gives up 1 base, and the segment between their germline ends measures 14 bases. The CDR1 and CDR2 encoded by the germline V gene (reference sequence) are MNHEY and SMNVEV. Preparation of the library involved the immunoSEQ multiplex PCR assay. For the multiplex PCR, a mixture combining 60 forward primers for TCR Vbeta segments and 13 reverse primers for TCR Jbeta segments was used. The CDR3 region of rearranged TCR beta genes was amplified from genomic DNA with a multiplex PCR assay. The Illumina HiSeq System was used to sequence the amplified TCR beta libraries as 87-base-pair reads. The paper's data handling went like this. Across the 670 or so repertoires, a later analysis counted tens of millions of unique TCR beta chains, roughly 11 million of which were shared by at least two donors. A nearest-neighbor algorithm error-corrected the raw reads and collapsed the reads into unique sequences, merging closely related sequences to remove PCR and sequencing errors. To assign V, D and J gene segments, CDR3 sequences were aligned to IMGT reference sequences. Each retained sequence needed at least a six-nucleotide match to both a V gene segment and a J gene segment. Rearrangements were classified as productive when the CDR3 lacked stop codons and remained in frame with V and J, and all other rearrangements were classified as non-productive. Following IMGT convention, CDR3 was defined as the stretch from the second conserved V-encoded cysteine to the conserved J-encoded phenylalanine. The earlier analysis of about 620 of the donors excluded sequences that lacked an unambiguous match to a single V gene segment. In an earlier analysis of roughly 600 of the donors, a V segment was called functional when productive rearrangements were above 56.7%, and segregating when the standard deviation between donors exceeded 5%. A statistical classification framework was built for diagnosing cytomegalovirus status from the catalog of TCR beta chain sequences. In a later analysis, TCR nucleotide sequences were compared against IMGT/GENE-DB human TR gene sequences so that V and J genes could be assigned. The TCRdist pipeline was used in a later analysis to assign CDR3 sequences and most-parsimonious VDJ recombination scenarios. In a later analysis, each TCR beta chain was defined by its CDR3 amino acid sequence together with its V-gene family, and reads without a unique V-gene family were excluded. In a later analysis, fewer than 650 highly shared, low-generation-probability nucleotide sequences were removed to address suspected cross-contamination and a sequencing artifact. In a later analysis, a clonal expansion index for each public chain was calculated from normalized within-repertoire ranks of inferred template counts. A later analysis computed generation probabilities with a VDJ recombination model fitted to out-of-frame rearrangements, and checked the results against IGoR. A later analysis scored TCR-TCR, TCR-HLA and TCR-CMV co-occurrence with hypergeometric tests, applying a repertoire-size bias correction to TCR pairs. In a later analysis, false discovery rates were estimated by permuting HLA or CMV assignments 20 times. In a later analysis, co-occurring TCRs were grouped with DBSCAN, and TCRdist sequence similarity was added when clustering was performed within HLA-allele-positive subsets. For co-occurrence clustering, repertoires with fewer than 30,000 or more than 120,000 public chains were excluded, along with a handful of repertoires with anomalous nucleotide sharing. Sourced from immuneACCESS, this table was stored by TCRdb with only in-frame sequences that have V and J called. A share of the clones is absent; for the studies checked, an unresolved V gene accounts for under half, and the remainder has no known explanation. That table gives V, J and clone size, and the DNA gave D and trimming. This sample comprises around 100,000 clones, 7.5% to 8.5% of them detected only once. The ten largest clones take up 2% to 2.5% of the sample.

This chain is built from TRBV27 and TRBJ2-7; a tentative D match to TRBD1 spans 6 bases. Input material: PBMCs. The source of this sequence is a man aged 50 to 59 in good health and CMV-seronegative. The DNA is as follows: TGTGCCAGCAGTTCTCGGCTAGGGGGTTCCTACGAGCAGTACTTC. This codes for CASSSRLGGSYEQYF.